This TCR beta chain emerged from a study of cytomegalovirus exposure and HLA in healthy donors. Across the whole study: In a later analysis, it was reported that the approximately 120 validation repertoires had been produced on the same platform as the roughly 700 repertoires belonging to the first cohort. Study results and caveats: Rarity held for most TCR sequences, but there were some public TCRs that occurred in many donors. 150 or so TCR beta chains were listed as cytomegalovirus-associated.

Of note for this clone: The antigen is unknown.

This CDR3 is built from 15 residues. CDR1 and CDR2 from the germline V gene are KGHSH and LQKENI. The V and J ends lost 3 bases and 7 bases, in that order; junction bases with no gene match: 6. Some clones are missing from TCRdb's copy, which holds only in-frame ones; the method was immunoSEQ multiplex PCR. The table lists about 160,000 clones, around nine tenths of them singletons. This chain joins TRBV18 and TRBJ1-4; 9 nucleotides line up with TRBD1. Material for sequencing was PBMCs. This TCR was recovered from a woman aged 18-29 years in good health and CMV-seropositive. CDR3 region: CASSPTGTGIEKLFF. CDR3 sequence (DNA): TGTGCCAGCTCACCCACCGGGACAGGGATTGAAAAACTGTTTTTT.